This is a list of T cell receptor beta chains from one sample in a study of radiotherapy plus CTLA-4 blockade in lung cancer. The repertoire was sequenced with immunoSEQ multiplex PCR; TCRdb's copy has only in-frame clones and lacks some. Of 90,000 to 100,000 clones in the sample, just over 85% were seen once. Sequences were derived from peripheral blood, sampled from a patient treated with radiotherapy plus ipilimumab. The receptors shown here come from a human donor with non-small cell lung cancer that progressed on radiotherapy plus ipilimumab. Both conserved end residues are part of each CDR3. Each record gives: CDR3 DNA, CDR3 protein, V gene, J gene, clone size, CDR3 length, D gene. The D gene is left open where the match is weak. Clone size is given for some rows only: seen once, a few or many times, or a class if the clone is expanded.

CDR3nt: TGTGCCAGCAGTGAAGCTGACAGGGACACCTACGAGCAGTACTTC
CDR3aa: CASSEADRDTYEQYF
v_gene: TRBV2
j_gene: TRBJ2-7
abundance: .
len: 15
d_gene: TRBD1

CDR3nt: TGTGCCAGCATCCCCCTAGCGGGGAAAGGGGTTGGCGGCAATGAGCAGTTCTTC
CDR3aa: CASIPLAGKGVGGNEQFF
v_gene: TRBV7-6
j_gene: TRBJ2-1
abundance: .
len: 18
d_gene: TRBD2

CDR3nt: TGTGCCGGTGGACAGGGGCGGACTGAAGCTTTCTTT
CDR3aa: CAGGQGRTEAFF
v_gene: TRBV6-1
j_gene: TRBJ1-1
abundance: .
len: 12
d_gene: TRBD1

CDR3nt: TGCGCCAGCAGCTCCCCTCCTAACTATGGCTACACCTTC
CDR3aa: CASSSPPNYGYTF
v_gene: TRBV5-1
j_gene: TRBJ1-2
abundance: .
len: 13
d_gene: .

CDR3nt: TGTGCCAGCAGTTTATTCCAGGGCTACGAGCAGTACTTC
CDR3aa: CASSLFQGYEQYF
v_gene: TRBV27
j_gene: TRBJ2-7
abundance: .
len: 13
d_gene: .

CDR3nt: TGTGCCAGCAGCCCCGGGACAGGGGTCGCCTATGGCTACACCTTC
CDR3aa: CASSPGTGVAYGYTF
v_gene: TRBV9
j_gene: TRBJ1-2
abundance: .
len: 15
d_gene: TRBD1

CDR3nt: TGTGCTAGCAGCGATGGACCCGGGACAGGGGCCACCTCCTATGGCTACACCTTC
CDR3aa: CASSDGPGTGATSYGYTF
v_gene: TRBV7-7
j_gene: TRBJ1-2
abundance: .
len: 18
d_gene: TRBD1

CDR3nt: TGTGCCAGTAGCTCACCCGCGGCGGGTCCCTCCTACCTACAGTACTTC
CDR3aa: CASSSPAAGPSYLQYF
v_gene: TRBV19
j_gene: TRBJ2-5
abundance: .
len: 16
d_gene: .

CDR3nt: TGTGCCAGCAGCATCGGACAGGGCAACTATGGCTACACCTTC
CDR3aa: CASSIGQGNYGYTF
v_gene: TRBV5-4
j_gene: TRBJ1-2
abundance: .
len: 14
d_gene: TRBD1

CDR3nt: TGCGCCAGCAGCTTGCGCAGGGATGAGCAGTTCTTC
CDR3aa: CASSLRRDEQFF
v_gene: TRBV5-1
j_gene: TRBJ2-1
abundance: .
len: 12
d_gene: .

CDR3nt: TGTGCCACGACCCGTTCTCAGGGAGGGAATCAGCCCCAGCATTTT
CDR3aa: CATTRSQGGNQPQHF
v_gene: TRBV10-3
j_gene: TRBJ1-5
abundance: .
len: 15
d_gene: .

CDR3nt: TGTGCCAGCAGTTCGGACAGGGCCCCTGAAGCTTTCTTT
CDR3aa: CASSSDRAPEAFF
v_gene: TRBV6-6
j_gene: TRBJ1-1
abundance: .
len: 13
d_gene: TRBD1

CDR3nt: TGTGCCAGCAGCGTAGACGGGTTCTCTGGCTACACCTTC
CDR3aa: CASSVDGFSGYTF
v_gene: TRBV9
j_gene: TRBJ1-2
abundance: .
len: 13
d_gene: .

CDR3nt: TGTGCCACCAGCAGAGAATCGGGTCTTTACAATGAGCAGTTCTTC
CDR3aa: CATSRESGLYNEQFF
v_gene: TRBV15
j_gene: TRBJ2-1
abundance: .
len: 15
d_gene: .

CDR3nt: TGTGCCAGCCCGGACCAGGGACGGACTACAGATACGCAGTATTTT
CDR3aa: CASPDQGRTTDTQYF
v_gene: TRBV13
j_gene: TRBJ2-3
abundance: .
len: 15
d_gene: .

CDR3nt: TGTGCCACCAGCAGAGATATGGGGGTCGGGGGTGAAGCTTTCTTT
CDR3aa: CATSRDMGVGGEAFF
v_gene: TRBV15
j_gene: TRBJ1-1
abundance: .
len: 15
d_gene: .

CDR3nt: TGCGCCAGCAGCTTGGGGGCAGGGAACACCGGGGAGCTGTTTTTT
CDR3aa: CASSLGAGNTGELFF
v_gene: TRBV5-1
j_gene: TRBJ2-2
abundance: .
len: 15
d_gene: .

CDR3nt: TGTGCCAGCAGCTTTTGGGGTGAGCAGTTCTTC
CDR3aa: CASSFWGEQFF
v_gene: TRBV7-2
j_gene: TRBJ2-1
abundance: .
len: 11
d_gene: .

CDR3nt: TGTGCCAGCAGCTTCCTTCTAGCGTCCCAGGGCACCGGGGAGCTGTTTTTT
CDR3aa: CASSFLLASQGTGELFF
v_gene: TRBV7-8
j_gene: TRBJ2-2
abundance: .
len: 17
d_gene: .

CDR3nt: TGTGCCAGCAGCAAAAATCCTAGCGGGGAAGGCCAAGAGACCCAGTACTTC
CDR3aa: CASSKNPSGEGQETQYF
v_gene: TRBV21-1
j_gene: TRBJ2-5
abundance: .
len: 17
d_gene: .

CDR3nt: TGTGCCAGTAGTATAGATCTAGGGGGCTATGGCTACACCTTC
CDR3aa: CASSIDLGGYGYTF
v_gene: TRBV19
j_gene: TRBJ1-2
abundance: .
len: 14
d_gene: .

CDR3nt: TGTGCCAGCAGACGAGTGAGGGCCACTAATGAAAAACTGTTTTTT
CDR3aa: CASRRVRATNEKLFF
v_gene: TRBV6-1
j_gene: TRBJ1-4
abundance: .
len: 15
d_gene: .

CDR3nt: TGTGCCAGCAGCTTAGAGGCCAGGGAAAACATTCAGTACTTC
CDR3aa: CASSLEARENIQYF
v_gene: TRBV7-9
j_gene: TRBJ2-4
abundance: .
len: 14
d_gene: .

CDR3nt: TGTGCCAGCACCAGACGGTCCGGGGTTCAGCCCCAGCATTTT
CDR3aa: CASTRRSGVQPQHF
v_gene: TRBV2
j_gene: TRBJ1-5
abundance: once
len: 14
d_gene: .

CDR3nt: TGTGCCAGCGGGAGACAGGACATATACGAGCAGTACTTC
CDR3aa: CASGRQDIYEQYF
v_gene: TRBV6-1
j_gene: TRBJ2-7
abundance: .
len: 13
d_gene: .